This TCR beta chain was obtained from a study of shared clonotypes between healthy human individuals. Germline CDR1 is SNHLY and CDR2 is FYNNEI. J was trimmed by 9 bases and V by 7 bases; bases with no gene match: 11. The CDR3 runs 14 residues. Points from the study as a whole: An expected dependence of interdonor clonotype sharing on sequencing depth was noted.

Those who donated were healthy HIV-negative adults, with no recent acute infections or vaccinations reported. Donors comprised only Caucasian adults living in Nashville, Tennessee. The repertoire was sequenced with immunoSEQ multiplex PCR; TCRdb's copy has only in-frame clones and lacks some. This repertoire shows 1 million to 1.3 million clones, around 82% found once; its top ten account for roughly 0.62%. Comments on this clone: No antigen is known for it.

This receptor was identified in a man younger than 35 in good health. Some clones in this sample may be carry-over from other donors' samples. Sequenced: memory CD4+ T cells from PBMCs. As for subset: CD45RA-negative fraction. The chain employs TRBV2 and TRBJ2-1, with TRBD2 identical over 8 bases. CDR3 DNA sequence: TGTGCCAGCAACCCCGGACTAGCCGGTGGTGAGCAGTTCTTC. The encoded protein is CASNPGLAGGEQFF.